The rows below give T cell receptor beta chains drawn from one sample of a study of blood T cell repertoires in COVID-19. Method: immunoSEQ multiplex PCR; TCRdb's copy keeps in-frame clones and lacks some. This sample has about 200,000 clones, with around 83% found just once. Input material: peripheral blood. The receptor set was obtained from an elderly woman with acute or convalescent COVID-19. CDR3s include the opening cysteine and the closing phenylalanine or tryptophan. Each record gives: J gene, D gene, V gene, CDR3 length, clone size, CDR3 protein, CDR3 DNA. A D gene is named only where the DNA matches it firmly. Clone size is stated in some rows and not others, as once, few, many or a class when expanded.

TRBJ2-3 | . | TRBV6-2/TRBV6-3 | 14 | . | CASSWGDAADTQYF | TGTGCCAGCAGTTGGGGCGACGCAGCAGATACGCAGTATTTT
TRBJ2-7 | . | TRBV19 | 14 | few | CASSIGSVTYEQYF | TGTGCCAGTAGTATAGGTTCGGTTACCTACGAGCAGTACTTC
TRBJ1-5 | TRBD1 | TRBV27 | 18 | . | CASSPGTGGSFGNQPQHF | TGTGCCAGCAGTCCTGGGACAGGGGGGAGCTTTGGCAATCAGCCCCAGCATTTT
TRBJ2-3 | TRBD2 | TRBV5-1 | 16 | once | CASSLGLALRTDTQYF | TGCGCCAGCAGCCTTGGACTAGCCCTTCGCACAGATACGCAGTATTTT
TRBJ2-1 | TRBD2 | TRBV18 | 15 | . | CASSLLAGVYNEQFF | TGTGCCAGCTCACTTCTAGCGGGAGTGTACAATGAGCAGTTCTTC
TRBJ1-1 | TRBD1 | TRBV27 | 13 | . | CASRGQPNTEAFF | TGTGCCAGCAGGGGACAGCCGAACACTGAAGCTTTCTTT
TRBJ2-2 | . | TRBV6-2/TRBV6-3 | 13 | . | CASSLQGTGELFF | TGTGCCAGCAGTCTACAGGGTACCGGGGAGCTGTTTTTT
TRBJ2-2 | TRBD1 | TRBV7-9 | 14 | . | CASSLAGGHGELFF | TGTGCCAGCAGCTTAGCAGGGGGCCACGGGGAGCTGTTTTTT
TRBJ1-1 | . | TRBV5-1 | 14 | . | CASSLVGPNTEAFF | TGCGCCAGCAGCTTGGTTGGCCCGAACACTGAAGCTTTCTTT
TRBJ2-1 | TRBD2 | TRBV28 | 14 | . | CASSTPAGVGEQFF | TGTGCCAGCAGTACACCAGCGGGAGTCGGTGAGCAGTTCTTC
TRBJ2-1 | TRBD2 | TRBV11-3 | 14 | . | CASRASGPYNEQFF | TGTGCCAGCCGGGCTAGCGGACCCTACAATGAGCAGTTCTTC